The sample holds one count of the clone carrying this T cell receptor beta chain. Its specificity is unknown. Participating donors were healthy, HIV-negative adults free of recent acute infections or vaccinations. Only in-frame clones appear in the TCRdb table, and some are missing; sequencing was by immunoSEQ multiplex PCR. The top ten clones hold more than 0.9% of a sample with about 1.5 million clones, roughly 97% of them seen once. This sample stems from a study of shared clonotypes between healthy human individuals. General study findings and limits: Generally, naive subsets came out with larger estimated richness than memory subsets. Blood alone was sampled, and tissue repertoires likely differ.

The sequencing input was naive CD4+ T cells sorted from blood. Subset noted: CD45RA+ positively selected. This clonotype was sampled from a man aged 25-45 years in good health.

As DNA, the CDR3 is TGTGCCACCAGCAGAGTGGACTACGGAACAGATACGCAGTATTTT. Translated, it gives CATSRVDYGTDTQYF. This chain links TRBV15 with TRBJ2-3; a weak D match, TRBD2 (6 bases). CDR1 and CDR2 from the germline V gene are LNHNV and YYDKDF (reference sequence). V lost 1 base and J 3 bases, leaving 11 bases between the germline ends. This CDR3 has 15 amino acids.